The 14 T cell receptor beta chains reported below all come from one sample, sequenced in a study of OX40 agonist ivuxolimab in advanced cancers. Libraries were made using the immunoSEQ multiplex PCR assay. This is the immuneACCESS table as TCRdb keeps it, with only in-frame sequences that have V and J called. A part of the clones is gone; compared with another copy, unresolved V genes explain less than half, and the rest is unexplained. The sample table records approximately 120,000 clones; approximately 90% of these occur just once. The ten largest make up 0.8% to 1% of the sample. Sequencing was performed on CD4+ or CD8+ T cells sorted from blood, taken in a trial of the OX40 agonist ivuxolimab. The receptor set was obtained from an adult with an advanced solid tumor such as melanoma, head and neck, liver or kidney cancer.

V is TRBV19 and J is TRBJ1-2, with 8 bases matching TRBD1. The V gene end was trimmed by 3 bases and the J gene end by 4 bases; junction bases not matched to a gene: 7. The CDR3 length is 15 residues. Germline CDR1 LNHDA, CDR2 SQIVND (reference sequence). CDR3 in DNA: TGTGCCAGTAGTATGGGACAGGACCCTCTCTATGGCTACACCTTC. Translated: CASSMGQDPLYGYTF.

V and J are TRBV6-1 and TRBJ1-5; the match to TRBD1 covers 7 bases. The V segment lost 11 bases and the J segment 4 bases; nucleotides outside the gene matches: 5. Germline CDR1 is MNHNS and CDR2 is SASEGT. The CDR3 contains 12 residues. CDR3: CAVLQGNQPQHF. In DNA form, the CDR3 reads TGTGCCGTCCTACAGGGGAATCAGCCCCAGCATTTT.

The CDR3: CARSLETGGQENTEAFF. CDR3 sequence (DNA): TGTGCCAGAAGCTTAGAGACAGGGGGCCAGGAGAACACTGAAGCTTTCTTT. This chain uses TRBV7-5 with TRBJ1-1; the table's D gene call, TRBD1, was not cross checked with the DNA. TRBV7-5 is deemed a pseudogene. The CDR3 extends over 17 amino acids.

This clone occurred once. An end of the junction differs from the germline gene, which may be a read error. This rearrangement joins TRBV28 to TRBJ1-2, with D hard to call. The CDR3 length is 9 residues. Germline V gene lookup returns CDR1 MDHEN and CDR2 SYDVKM. The CDR3 spells CASSSPAHF. The CDR3 DNA is TGTGCCAGCAGTTCACCCGCTCACTTC.

Only one count was recorded for this clone. The chain has TRBV2 and TRBJ1-2; D is unclear. The V end was cut by 4 bases, the J end by 4 bases, with 10 bases between. Per germline, CDR1 SNHLY and CDR2 FYNNEI. This CDR3 comprises 13 residues. The CDR3: CASSVDPFYGYTF. The DNA for the CDR3 is TGTGCCAGCAGTGTAGACCCCTTCTATGGCTACACCTTC.

The chain recombines TRBV28 with TRBJ1-5; D is ambiguous. Per germline, CDR1 MDHEN and CDR2 SYDVKM. The CDR3 is made up of 16 amino acids. Trimming left V 7 bases short and J 0 bases short, with 16 bases between. In nucleotides, the CDR3 is TGTGCCAGCACCTGGGGTTCACGTTATAGCAATCAGCCCCAGCATTTT. Translation: CASTWGSRYSNQPQHF.

The rearrangement uses TRBV28 and TRBJ2-7, with 7 bases fitting TRBD1. With 10 bases clipped from V and 5 bases from J, the junction kept 8 bases outside the gene matches. The germline V gene has CDR1 MDHEN and CDR2 SYDVKM. The CDR3 is 12 residues long. Written as DNA, the CDR3 is TGTGCCATAAGCACAGGGGAGCACGAGCAGTACTTC. As protein: CAISTGEHEQYF.

This chain connects TRBV28 to TRBJ2-2, with D unclear. Trimming took 8 bases from V and 4 from J, leaving 17 bases between them. The germline V gene encodes CDR1 MDHEN and CDR2 SYDVKM. The length of the CDR3 is 15 residues. CDR3 bases: TGTGCCAGCTTTCTCGGGTCCTTTGCCACCGGGGAGCTGTTTTTT. This sequence encodes CASFLGSFATGELFF.

The chain recombines TRBV2 with TRBJ1-1; the D is unclear. Trimming cost V 3 bases and J 0 bases, with 8 bases left between them. CDR1 is SNHLY, CDR2 FYNNEI, per germline. This CDR3 is built from 14 residues. The CDR3 sequence is CASSDRRVNTEAFF. For the CDR3, the DNA is TGTGCCAGCAGTGATCGAAGAGTGAACACTGAAGCTTTCTTT.

The genes are TRBV5-1 and TRBJ1-4; TRBD1 matches at 7 bases. From germline, CDR1 is SGHRS and CDR2 YFSETQ. The CDR3 covers 14 residues. J lost 8 bases, V lost 0 bases, and 4 bases had no gene match. CDR3 sequence: CASSLGQGREKLFF. The CDR3 nucleotides read TGCGCCAGCAGCTTGGGACAGGGCCGGGAAAAACTGTTTTTT.

This chain connects TRBV7-3 to TRBJ1-1; possibly TRBD1 for D (6 bases). Trimming stripped 0 bases from V and 1 base from J, with 9 bases between. This CDR3 spans 15 amino acids. CDR1 and CDR2 from the germline V gene are SGHTA and FQGTGA. Here the CDR3 DNA reads TGTGCCAGCAGCTTAACATCGGGACAGAACACTGAAGCTTTCTTT. Amino acid sequence: CASSLTSGQNTEAFF.

The chain recombines TRBV19 with TRBJ2-2; 9 bases match TRBD2. Per germline, CDR1 LNHDA and CDR2 SQIVND (reference sequence). Trimming removed 3 bases from V and 3 bases from J; junction bases left unmatched: 2. This CDR3 region has 15 residues. The CDR3 loop reads CASSMSGRYTGELFF. The CDR3 DNA sequence: TGTGCCAGTAGTATGAGCGGGAGGTACACCGGGGAGCTGTTTTTT.

This clone appeared a few times. The junction shows a germline mismatch at one end, possibly a read error. The chain carries TRBV19 and TRBJ1-2, with unresolved D. Per germline, CDR1 LNHDA and CDR2 SQIVND (reference sequence). CDR3 length: 11 amino acids. The CDR3, as DNA: TGTGCCAGTAGTCTAGACTATGGCTACACCTTC. Translated, it gives CASSLDYGYTF.

The chain combines TRBV7-3 with TRBJ1-2; D unresolved. Germline V gene lookup returns CDR1 SGHTA and CDR2 FQGTGA. V was clipped by 4 bases and J by 7 bases, with 13 bases between them. The CDR3 covers 13 residues. The chain's CDR3 is CASSSNPASGYTF. The CDR3 nucleotides read TGTGCCAGCAGCTCAAACCCCGCATCTGGCTACACCTTC.